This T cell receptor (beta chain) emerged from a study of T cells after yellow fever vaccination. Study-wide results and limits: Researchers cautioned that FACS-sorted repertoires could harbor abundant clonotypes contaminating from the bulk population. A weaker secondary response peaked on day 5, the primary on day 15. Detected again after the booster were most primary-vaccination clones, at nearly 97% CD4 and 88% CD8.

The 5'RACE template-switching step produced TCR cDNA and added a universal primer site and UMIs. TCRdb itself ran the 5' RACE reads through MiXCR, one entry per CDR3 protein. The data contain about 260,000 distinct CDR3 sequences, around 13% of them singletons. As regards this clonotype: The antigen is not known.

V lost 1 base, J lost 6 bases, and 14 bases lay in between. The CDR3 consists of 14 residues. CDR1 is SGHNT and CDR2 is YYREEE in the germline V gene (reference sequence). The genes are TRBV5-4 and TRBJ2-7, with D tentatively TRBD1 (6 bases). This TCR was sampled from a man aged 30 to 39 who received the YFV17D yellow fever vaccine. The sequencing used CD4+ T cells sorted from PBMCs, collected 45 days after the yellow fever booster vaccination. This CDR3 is CASSLSGVRAEQYF. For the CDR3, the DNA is TGTGCCAGCAGCTTGTCAGGGGTCCGGGCCGAGCAGTACTTC.